The next 15 T cell receptor beta chains were all read from a single sample in a study of patients and donors after allogeneic stem cell transplantation. TCRdb re-called the RT-PCR reads through MiXCR, storing one row per CDR3 protein. The data contain more than 150,000 distinct CDR3 sequences, roughly 22% of them singletons. Material: blood, either unsorted or a sorted T cell fraction (not recorded which). These TCRs come from a human donor who was either an allogeneic HSCT recipient or a stem cell or donor lymphocyte infusion donor (not recorded which). It is not recorded whose cells these are; they may come from a transplant donor.

This clonotype was observed at least ten times. The CDR3 spells CSARPQGTYEQYF. CDR3 nucleotides: TGCAGTGCTAGACCACAGGGCACCTACGAGCAGTACTTC. The V and J genes are TRBV20-1 and TRBJ2-7; weak D call: TRBD1 (6 bases). The V gene's germline CDR1 is DFQATT and CDR2 SNEGSKA (reference sequence). The V end lost 2 bases, the J end lost 2 bases, and 10 bases lay between the germline ends. This CDR3 is built from 13 residues.

This clonotype was detected only a few times. V is TRBV9 and J is TRBJ1-2, with D hard to call. Per the germline V gene, CDR1 is SGDLS and CDR2 is YYNGEE. The CDR3 length is 14 residues. The V end lost 0 bases, the J end lost 0 bases, and 6 bases lay between the germline ends. The CDR3 coding sequence is TGTGCCAGCAGCGTAGCAGAAACTAACTATGGCTACACCTTC. Translation: CASSVAETNYGYTF.

This clonotype was recorded a few times. The chain links TRBV9 to TRBJ2-7; the D gene is possibly TRBD2 (5 bases). Germline lookup yields CDR1 SGDLS and CDR2 YYNGEE. The CDR3 totals 14 residues. Trimming shortened V by 0 bases and J by 3 bases, and 10 bases separated the two germline ends. The DNA of the CDR3 is TGTGCCAGCAGCGTAGGAATTGGGAGCTACGAGCAGTACTTC. Protein product: CASSVGIGSYEQYF.

The chain has TRBV20-1 and TRBJ1-4, with D unresolved. The CDR3 is 12 residues long. Germline-derived CDR1 and CDR2 are DFQATT and SNEGSKA (reference sequence). V lost 8 bases and J 8 bases, leaving 15 bases between the germline ends. The CDR3 DNA sequence: TGCAGTACACGGTGGGGTGGAGAAAAACTGTTTTTT. Protein sequence: CSTRWGGEKLFF.

This clonotype came up a few times. The V call is TRBV20-1, the J call TRBJ2-3; 9 nucleotides match TRBD1. Trimming cost V 5 bases and J 4 bases; bases outside gene matches: 7. The germline V gene has CDR1 DFQATT and CDR2 SNEGSKA (reference sequence). CDR3 length: 14 residues. As DNA, the CDR3 is TGCAGTGCTCCCCGGACAGGGGATCCAGATACGCAGTATTTT. Protein product: CSAPRTGDPDTQYF.

This clonotype was picked up many times. This chain connects TRBV20-1 to TRBJ1-2; no clear D gene. The ends were cut back, 6 bases at V and 8 bases at J, with 4 bases in the middle. Germline lookup yields CDR1 DFQATT and CDR2 SNEGSKA (reference sequence). The CDR3 runs to 8 residues. CDR3 sequence (DNA): TGCAGTGCCGGAGGCTACACCTTC. Translating it yields CSAGGYTF.

This clonotype was counted a few times. The rearrangement links TRBV20-1 to TRBJ1-1; D is uncertain. Between the trimmed V and J ends, which lost 3 bases and 5 bases, there was a span of 7 bases. The CDR3 totals 11 residues. The germline V gene encodes CDR1 DFQATT and CDR2 SNEGSKA (reference sequence). The CDR3 loop reads CSASYVTEAFF. Here the CDR3 DNA reads TGCAGTGCTAGTTATGTGACTGAAGCTTTCTTT.

The chain joins TRBV7-2 to TRBJ1-4; the match to TRBD1 covers 7 bases. Germline trimming cut 1 base from V and 10 bases from J; bases unmatched to any gene: 12. Germline V lookup: CDR1 SGHTA, CDR2 FQGNSA. This CDR3 contains 16 residues. The CDR3, as DNA: TGTGCCAGCAGCTTAGTTGCGGGACAGAACAACTTAAAACTGTTTTTT. It is translated as CASSLVAGQNNLKLFF.

This clonotype has at least ten counts. The rearrangement joins TRBV20-1 to TRBJ1-1; D is unresolved. The CDR3 totals 13 residues. The V end lost 0 bases, the J end lost 4 bases, and 9 bases lay between the germline ends. Germline V gives CDR1 DFQATT, CDR2 SNEGSKA (reference sequence). The CDR3 here is CSARDVGVTEAFF. The CDR3 region has the DNA TGCAGTGCTAGAGACGTCGGGGTCACTGAAGCTTTCTTT.

The chain employs TRBV9 and TRBJ2-2, with D perhaps being TRBD1 or TRBD2 (5 bases each). Germline lookup yields CDR1 SGDLS and CDR2 YYNGEE. V was cut by 3 bases and J by 7 bases, with 22 bases left in between. The CDR3 is 17 amino acids. The CDR3 here is CASSEERGDITIGELFF. DNA for the CDR3: TGTGCCAGCAGCGAGGAGAGGGGAGACATAACCATCGGGGAGCTGTTTTTT.

This clonotype showed up just once. This may be a read error, as it is one base from a much larger clone. The chain recombines TRBV6-2 or TRBV6-3 with TRBJ1-1; the D is unclear. Germline values: CDR1 MNHEY, CDR2 SVGEGT. The CDR3 runs 12 residues. The CDR3 sequence: CASRYSSTEAFF. The CDR3 bases are TGTGCCAGCAGATACTCATCGACTGAAGCTTTCTTT.

Ten or more counts support this clonotype. J is TRBJ1-5 and V is TRBV20-1; no firm D call. The CDR3 contains 12 residues. The germline V gene has CDR1 DFQATT and CDR2 SNEGSKA (reference sequence). V lost 0 bases to trimming and J lost 3 bases, with 3 bases between them. CDR3 amino acids: CSARDNNQPQHF. DNA of the CDR3: TGCAGTGCTAGAGACAACAATCAGCCCCAGCATTTT.

The rearrangement uses TRBV12-3 or TRBV12-4 and TRBJ1-5; TRBD1 might be the D (6 bases). CDR3 length equals 14 residues. Trimming removed 5 bases at V and 7 bases at J, with 15 bases between. CDR3 loop: CASSKGGSVQPQHF. As DNA, the CDR3 is TGTGCCAGCAGTAAAGGGGGGTCGGTCCAGCCCCAGCATTTT.

This clonotype appeared a few times. The chain is built from TRBV6-5 and TRBJ1-2; 10 bases line up with TRBD1. This CDR3 has 17 amino acids. Per the germline V gene, CDR1 is MNHEY and CDR2 is SVGAGI. Germline trimming cut 4 bases from V and 1 base from J; bases unmatched to any gene: 9. The CDR3 loop is CASSLAPDRGSNYGYTF. The CDR3 DNA reads as TGTGCCAGCAGTTTGGCGCCGGACAGGGGGAGTAACTATGGCTACACCTTC.

V and J are TRBV19 and TRBJ2-7; 7 nucleotides match TRBD1. This CDR3 is 14 amino acids long. Germline CDR1 and CDR2: LNHDA and SQIVND (reference sequence). Trimming removed 1 base from V and 4 bases from J; junction bases left unmatched: 4. CDR3 protein: CASSIGGGRYEQYF. The CDR3 nucleotides read TGTGCCAGTAGTATAGGAGGGGGCAGGTACGAGCAGTACTTC.